The 26 T cell receptor beta chains below were found in one sample sequenced in a study of CD8+CD57+ T cells in acquired aplastic anemia. Selection for sequencing was limited to patients who had shown CD8+CD57+ cell expansion by flow cytometry. Investigators profiled TCR beta VDJ and CDR3 from genomic DNA template. TCRdb reprocessed the reads with MiXCR, giving one entry per CDR3 protein. The profile shows about 220,000 distinct CDR3 sequences, roughly half of them singletons. Sequenced: sorted CD4+, CD8+, or CD8+CD57+ T cells (not recorded which) from PBMCs. The receptors were sampled from a human donor with aplastic anemia.

Many counts were recorded for this clonotype. V is TRBV6-1 and J is TRBJ1-2; unclear D gene. CDR3 size: 13 residues. V gave up 3 bases and J gave up 8 bases, with 13 bases separating them. CDR1 and CDR2 (germline): MNHNS, SASEGT. The CDR3 is CASSDGDVGGYTF. DNA of the CDR3: TGTGCCAGCAGTGACGGGGATGTGGGAGGCTACACCTTC.

The V gene is TRBV7-8, the J gene TRBJ1-6; the D gene is possibly TRBD1 (5 bases). Germline CDR1 SGHVS, CDR2 FQNEAQ. V lost 5 bases to trimming and J lost 13 bases, with 30 bases between them. This CDR3 is built from 18 residues. CDR3 bases: TGTGCCAGCAGCCCCTTCGGGAGAGGGGATCAGCCAGTGCCTCCCCTCCACTTT. Translating it yields CASSPFGRGDQPVPPLHF.

This clonotype was observed once. This chain connects TRBV9 to TRBJ1-6; D ambiguous. The CDR3 contains 15 residues. V was trimmed by 0 bases and J by 7 bases, leaving 11 bases between them. In germline, CDR1 is SGDLS, CDR2 YYNGEE. Here the CDR3 DNA reads TGTGCCAGCAGCGTAGGTGTCAGCGCCAATTCACCCCTCCACTTT. Translating gives CASSVGVSANSPLHF.

This chain links TRBV24-1 with TRBJ2-1; the D call may be TRBD1 or TRBD2 (6 bases each). V gave up 0 bases and J gave up 0 bases, with 14 bases separating them. The CDR3 spans 18 residues. CDR1 is KGHDR and CDR2 is SFDVKD in the germline V gene. The CDR3 DNA reads as TGTGCCACCAGTGATTTGAAGGGGGACTTGAGCTCCTACAATGAGCAGTTCTTC. Translation: CATSDLKGDLSSYNEQFF.

In this sample, this clonotype turned up many times. V gene TRBV7-9 combines with J gene TRBJ2-7, with D unclear. This CDR3 spans 15 amino acids. Per germline, CDR1 SEHNR and CDR2 FQNEAQ (reference sequence). The ends were cut back, 5 bases at V and 2 bases at J, with 16 bases in the middle. The CDR3 loop is CASSPLEGITYEQYF. Written as DNA, the CDR3 is TGTGCCAGCAGCCCCTTAGAAGGCATAACCTACGAGCAGTACTTC.

This chain's CDR3 is CASSLTAGWADGYTF. CDR3 nucleotides: TGCGCCAGCAGCCTAACTGCAGGGTGGGCAGACGGCTACACCTTC. J is TRBJ1-2 and V is TRBV5-1, with D possibly TRBD1 on 5 matching bases. The CDR3 length is 15 residues. Germline CDR1 is SGHRS and CDR2 is YFSETQ. The V end was cut by 4 bases, the J end by 8 bases, with 21 bases between.

This clonotype was observed at least ten times. V and J are TRBV15 and TRBJ2-3; TRBD1 matches 8 bases. The germline gives CDR1 LNHNV, CDR2 YYDKDF (reference sequence). The CDR3 totals 15 residues. J was trimmed by 1 base and V by 4 bases; bases with no gene match: 4. CDR3 nucleotides: TGTGCCACCAGCACCGCGGACAGGGGCACAGATACGCAGTATTTT. Its translation is CATSTADRGTDTQYF.

This clonotype came up once. The chain combines TRBV7-9 with TRBJ2-3; 9 bases map to TRBD2. CDR1 is SEHNR, CDR2 FQNEAQ, per germline (reference sequence). Trimming removed 7 bases from V and 0 bases from J; junction bases left unmatched: 8. CDR3 length equals 16 residues. CDR3 DNA sequence: TGTGCCAGCATGTTTCGCGGGGGGGCTAGCACAGATACGCAGTATTTT. Residues: CASMFRGGASTDTQYF.

A single count supports this clonotype. This chain uses TRBV9 with TRBJ2-3; maybe TRBD2 (5 bases). Germline V gives CDR1 SGDLS, CDR2 YYNGEE. Trimming pared 6 bases from V and 6 bases from J, leaving 17 bases between. The CDR3 consists of 14 residues. CDR3 in amino acids: CASTSGLSMDTQYF. The CDR3 DNA follows: TGTGCCAGCACCTCAGGACTGAGCATGGATACGCAGTATTTT. Full variable domain (remainder filled in from reference TRBV9 and TRBJ2-3): DSGVTQTPKHLITATGQRVTLRCSPRSGDLSVYWYQQSLDQGLQFLIQYYNGEERAKGNILERFSAQQFPDLHSELNLSSLELGDSALYFCASTSGLSMDTQYFGPGTRLTVL.

The table lists this clonotype with many counts. The chain joins TRBV2 to TRBJ2-3; D remains unclear. This CDR3 is 14 amino acids long. From germline, CDR1 is SNHLY and CDR2 FYNNEI. Between the trimmed V and J ends, which lost 4 bases and 6 bases, there was a span of 14 bases. CDR3 DNA: TGTGCCAGCAGTGGTCACGAAGATTCGGATACGCAGTATTTT. As protein: CASSGHEDSDTQYF.

The rearrangement links TRBV27 to TRBJ2-3, with 13 bases lining up with TRBD2. Per the germline V gene, CDR1 is MNHEY and CDR2 is SMNVEV (reference sequence). This CDR3 contains 16 residues. V gave up 5 bases and J gave up 6 bases; unmatched junction bases: 8. The CDR3 region is CASSPRTSGSFDTQYF. CDR3 DNA: TGTGCCAGCAGTCCCAGGACTAGCGGGAGCTTCGATACGCAGTATTTT.

The CDR3 loop is CASSYSGTPPAGQETQYF. CDR3 coding DNA: TGTGCCAGCAGTTACTCCGGGACTCCACCCGCCGGCCAAGAGACCCAGTACTTC. The V call is TRBV28, the J call TRBJ2-5; a weak D match, TRBD2 (6 bases). CDR3 length: 18 amino acids. V gave up 4 bases and J gave up 1 base, with 22 bases separating them. Germline loops: CDR1 MDHEN, CDR2 SYDVKM.

This sequence joins TRBV4-3 and TRBJ2-1, with TRBD2 identical over 8 bases. The CDR3 runs 14 residues. In germline, CDR1 is LGHNA, CDR2 YSLEER. V lost 4 bases to trimming and J lost 4 bases; unmatched junction nucleotides: 3. CDR3 nucleotide sequence: TGCGCCAGCAGCCTAGCGGGGAATTACAATGAGCAGTTCTTC. The encoded protein is CASSLAGNYNEQFF.

In its sample, this clonotype was seen once. The V and J genes are TRBV2 and TRBJ2-1; 14 bases align to TRBD2. The germline CDR1 and CDR2 sequences are SNHLY and FYNNEI. V lost 5 bases, J lost 15 bases, and 6 bases stayed unmatched. This CDR3 spans 13 amino acids. The CDR3 bases are TGTGCCAGCAGTCCGGGACTAGCGGGGGATTTGTTCTTC. This encodes CASSPGLAGDLFF.

V usage is TRBV20-1 and J usage is TRBJ2-7; no clear D. V was trimmed by 5 bases and J by 2 bases, leaving 16 bases between them. This CDR3 spans 14 amino acids. Germline CDR1 DFQATT, CDR2 SNEGSKA (reference sequence). The chain's CDR3 is CSASNRGRAYEQYF. DNA for the CDR3: TGCAGTGCTTCAAATCGAGGACGGGCCTACGAGCAGTACTTC.

This chain joins TRBV7-9 and TRBJ2-3, with TRBD2 matching 15 bases. The CDR3 length is 17 residues. After removal of 5 bases from V and 6 bases from J, the junction contained 9 bases not matched to a gene. Germline CDR1 is SEHNR and CDR2 is FQNEAQ (reference sequence). The CDR3 here is CASSTTRTSGGADTQYF. DNA for the CDR3: TGTGCCAGCAGCACAACCCGGACTAGCGGGGGGGCGGATACGCAGTATTTT. Based on the CDR3 plus reference TRBV7-9 and TRBJ2-3, the full variable domain is DTGVSQNPRHKITKRGQNVTFRCDPISEHNRLYWYRQTLGQGPEFLTYFQNEAQLEKSRLLSDRFSAERPKGSFSTLEIQRTEQGDSAMYLCASSTTRTSGGADTQYFGPGTRLTVL.

The rearrangement links TRBV7-2 to TRBJ2-7, with D possibly matching TRBD1 (7 bases). The V end was cut by 2 bases, the J end by 3 bases, with 17 bases between. Germline CDR1 is SGHTA and CDR2 is FQGNSA. This CDR3 has 16 amino acids. CDR3 coding DNA: TGTGCCAGCAGCTTATTCGGCGGGACAGACAACTACGAGCAGTACTTC. It is translated as CASSLFGGTDNYEQYF.

This clonotype appeared many times. This chain uses TRBV15 with TRBJ1-1; tentatively, D is TRBD1 (6 bases). Trimming shortened V by 0 bases and J by 2 bases, and 10 bases separated the two germline ends. This CDR3 is built from 15 residues. Germline loops: CDR1 LNHNV, CDR2 YYDKDF (reference sequence). The CDR3 is CATSRDRGYNTEAFF. In DNA form, the CDR3 reads TGTGCCACCAGCAGAGACAGGGGCTACAACACTGAAGCTTTCTTT. Complete variable domain (other parts from reference TRBV15 and TRBJ1-1): DAMVIQNPRYQVTQFGKPVTLSCSQTLNHNVMYWYQQKSSQAPKLLFHYYDKDFNNEADTPDNFQSRRPNTSFCFLDIRSPGLGDTAMYLCATSRDRGYNTEAFFGQGTRLTVV.

This clonotype was seen repeatedly, ten times or more. The rearrangement links TRBV9 to TRBJ1-3; the D gene is possibly TRBD1 (5 bases). The CDR3 spans 15 residues. V was cut by 3 bases and J by 0 bases, with 10 bases left in between. Per germline, CDR1 SGDLS and CDR2 YYNGEE. The CDR3 DNA sequence: TGTGCCAGCAGCGGGCAGGGTAACTCTGGAAACACCATATATTTT. Amino acids: CASSGQGNSGNTIYF.

This chain links TRBV4-3 with TRBJ2-1, with 9 bases lining up with TRBD1. CDR3 size: 13 residues. V lost 4 bases, J lost 15 bases, and 10 bases stayed unmatched. Germline V gives CDR1 LGHNA, CDR2 YSLEER. This chain's CDR3 is CASSLGTGLVRFF. Written as DNA, the CDR3 is TGCGCCAGCAGCCTCGGGACAGGGCTCGTACGGTTCTTC.

This clonotype has a single count. A read error is possible here, since a much larger clone lies one base away. The V and J genes are TRBV6-5 and TRBJ1-5; no firm D call. This CDR3 region has 15 residues. The germline V and J ends were trimmed by 6 bases and 3 bases, with 15 bases remaining between them. The germline gives CDR1 MNHEY, CDR2 SVGAGI. This CDR3 is CASRELDATNQPQHF. In DNA, the CDR3 is TGTGCCAGCAGAGAGCTGGACGCAACCAATCAGCCCCAGCATTTT.

The chain employs TRBV7-9 and TRBJ1-2, with D uncertain. Germline CDR1 and CDR2: SEHNR and FQNEAQ (reference sequence). The ends were cut back, 5 bases at V and 3 bases at J, with 16 bases in the middle. This CDR3 has 15 residues. This chain's CDR3 is CASSLRREADYGYTF. The DNA of the CDR3 is TGTGCCAGCAGCCTCCGGCGGGAAGCTGACTATGGCTACACCTTC.

This clonotype was detected many times. The chain uses TRBV7-3 and TRBJ2-7; a possible D gene is TRBD2 (5 bases). Germline CDR1 reads SGHTA; CDR2 reads FQGTGA. The length of the CDR3 is 13 residues. V was shortened by 2 bases and J by 5 bases, with 10 bases between the two germline ends. The CDR3 region has the DNA TGTGCCAGCAGCTTATTGAGGGTAGACGAGCAGTACTTC. It yields the protein CASSLLRVDEQYF.

This clonotype was seen at least ten times. The chain employs TRBV6-1 and TRBJ2-7, with TRBD2 identical over 11 bases. Per germline, CDR1 MNHNS and CDR2 SASEGT. The V gene end was trimmed by 7 bases and the J gene end by 12 bases; junction bases not matched to a gene: 11. The CDR3 is 13 amino acids. The CDR3 region is CASNEGTSGDGYF. The CDR3 coding sequence is TGTGCCAGCAACGAGGGGACTAGCGGTGACGGGTACTTC.

This clonotype has more than one count but fewer than ten. A read error may be the cause here, since a much bigger clone is one base away. The chain combines TRBV29-1 with TRBJ2-1; tentative D call: TRBD2 (5 bases). This CDR3 region has 11 residues. V lost 1 base to trimming and J lost 8 bases, with 6 bases between them. Germline lookup yields CDR1 SQVTM and CDR2 ANQGSEA. DNA for the CDR3: TGCAGCGTTGAAGGGCGGGATGAGCAGTTCTTC. Its translation is CSVEGRDEQFF.

For this clonotype: One end of the junction does not line up with germline, which may come from a read error. V usage is TRBV15 and J usage is TRBJ1-5; unclear D gene. This CDR3 has 14 amino acids. CDR1 LNHNV and CDR2 YYDKDF come from the germline V gene (reference sequence). The CDR3 coding sequence is TGTGCCACCAGCAGCTCGGGTGGAACTCAGCCCCAGCACTTT. Protein: CATSSSGGTQPQHF.